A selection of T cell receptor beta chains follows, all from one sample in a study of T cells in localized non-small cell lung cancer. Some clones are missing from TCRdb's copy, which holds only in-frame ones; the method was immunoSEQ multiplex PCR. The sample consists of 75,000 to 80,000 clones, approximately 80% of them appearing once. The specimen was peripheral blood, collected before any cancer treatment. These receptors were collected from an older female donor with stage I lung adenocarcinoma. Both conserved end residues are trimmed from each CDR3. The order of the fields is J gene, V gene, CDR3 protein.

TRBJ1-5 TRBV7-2 ASSLNAGHQPQPQH
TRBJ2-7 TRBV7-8 ASSLRFQGGNTYEQY
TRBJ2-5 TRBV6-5 ASSNPSGRAETQY
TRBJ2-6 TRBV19 ASSIRDSTGANVLT
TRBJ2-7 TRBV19 ASSASGRARFGEQY
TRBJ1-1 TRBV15 ATNIRLRENTEAF
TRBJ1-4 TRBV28 ASSSRDVATNEKLF
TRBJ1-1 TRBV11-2 ASSLRDRGNTEAF
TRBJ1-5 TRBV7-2 ASSITGGVNQPQH
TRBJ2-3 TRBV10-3 AISEPGTLDTQY
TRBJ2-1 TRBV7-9 ASSSDPNNEQF
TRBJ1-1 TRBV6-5 ASKRTGYTEAF
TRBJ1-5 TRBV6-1 ASSVQGNQPQH
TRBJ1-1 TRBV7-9 ASSHYTRDSEAF
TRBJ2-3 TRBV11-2 ASSLTPRGDTQY
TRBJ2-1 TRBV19 ASSLPGQGYNEQF
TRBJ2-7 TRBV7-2 ASQHPKGEQY
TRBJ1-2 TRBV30 AWRPLRGLDYGYT
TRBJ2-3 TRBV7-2 ASSFGQDTQY
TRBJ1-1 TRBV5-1 ASRREGNTEAF
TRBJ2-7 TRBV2 ASGTGFVSYEQY
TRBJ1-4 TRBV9 ASSVGSANEKLF
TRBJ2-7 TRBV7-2 ASSLLAGTTEQY
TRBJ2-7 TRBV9 ASSLRRDSLSSEQY
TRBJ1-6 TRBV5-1 ASSPSGPYNSPLH
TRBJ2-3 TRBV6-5 ASSSPRKGQY
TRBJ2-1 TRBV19 ASTPSPRTSGNNEQF
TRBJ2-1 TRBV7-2 ASKTGEAYNEQF
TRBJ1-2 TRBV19 ASTPEGTGAHPGYGYT
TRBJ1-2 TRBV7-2 ASSLVGTDGYT
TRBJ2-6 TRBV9 ASSVAGGSGANVLT
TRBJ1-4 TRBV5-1 ASSLDSGNEKLF
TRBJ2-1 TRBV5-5 ASSPPWGKDEQF
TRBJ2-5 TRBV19 ASSITPIGFETQY
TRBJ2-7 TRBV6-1 ASTVIQGTYEQY
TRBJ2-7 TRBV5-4 ASSRRGNSYEQY
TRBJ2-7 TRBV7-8 ASSLGFRYEQY
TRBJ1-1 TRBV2 ASREGILPEAF
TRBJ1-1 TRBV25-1 ASSGQGRGFS
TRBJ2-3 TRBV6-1 ASSLTSQATDTQY